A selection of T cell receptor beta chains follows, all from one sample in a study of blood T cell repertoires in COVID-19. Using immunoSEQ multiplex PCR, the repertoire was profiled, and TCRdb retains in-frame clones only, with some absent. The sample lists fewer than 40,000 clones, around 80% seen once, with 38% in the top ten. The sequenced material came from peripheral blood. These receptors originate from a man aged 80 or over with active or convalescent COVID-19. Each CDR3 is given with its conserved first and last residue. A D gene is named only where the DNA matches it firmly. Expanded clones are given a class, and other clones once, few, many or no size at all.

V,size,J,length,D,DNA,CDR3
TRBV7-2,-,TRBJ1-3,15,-,TGTGCCAGCAGCTTGGGGGGACCCTCTGGAAACACCATATATTTT,CASSLGGPSGNTIYF
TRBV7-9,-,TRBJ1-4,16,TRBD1,TGTGCCAGCAGCTTGGGGATCCGGGACAGGGATGAAAAACTGTTTTTT,CASSLGIRDRDEKLFF
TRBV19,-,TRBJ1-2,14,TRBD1,TGTGCCAGTAGTGCCACGATGACAGGGGGGGGCTACACCTTC,CASSATMTGGGYTF
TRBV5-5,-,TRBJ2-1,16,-,TGTGCCAGCAGCTTGTATTCCGGGGGACCATACAATGAGCAGTTCTTC,CASSLYSGGPYNEQFF
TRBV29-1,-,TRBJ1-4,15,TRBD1,TGCAGCGTGAAGACAGGGGGTAAGGGGAATGAAAAACTGTTTTTT,CSVKTGGKGNEKLFF
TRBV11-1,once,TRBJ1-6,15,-,TGTGCCAGCAGCTTAGGGCGGGGGTCGGATTCACCCCTCCACTTT,CASSLGRGSDSPLHF
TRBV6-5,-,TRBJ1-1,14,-,TGTGCCAGCACCTCGAAGCCGGGAGGAACTGAAGCTTTCTTT,CASTSKPGGTEAFF
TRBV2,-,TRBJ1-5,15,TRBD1,TGTGCCAGCAGTGAACGACAGGGAGGCAATCAGCCCCAGCATTTT,CASSERQGGNQPQHF
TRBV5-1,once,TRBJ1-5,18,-,TGCGCCAGCAGCTTGGCCCCGGGGGAGGGGGATAGCAATCAGCCCCAGCATTTT,CASSLAPGEGDSNQPQHF
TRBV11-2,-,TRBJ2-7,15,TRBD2,TGTGCCAGCAGCTTAGAGGCGGGAGGGCCCAACGAGCAGTACTTC,CASSLEAGGPNEQYF
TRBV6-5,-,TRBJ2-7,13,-,TGTGCCAGCAGGAGCAATCGGGGTTATGAGCAGTACTTC,CASRSNRGYEQYF
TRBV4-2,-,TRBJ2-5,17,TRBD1,TGTGCCAGCAGCCAAGCTTCCGGGACAGGGGGCCTGGAGACCCAGTACTTC,CASSQASGTGGLETQYF
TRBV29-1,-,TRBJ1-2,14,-,TGCAGCGTTGGGGAAGGGGGAAGCTTGGGTGGCTACACCTTC,CSVGEGGSLGGYTF
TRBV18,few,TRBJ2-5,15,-,TGTGCCAGCTCACCACCGACTCGGATCCAAGAGACCCAGTACTTC,CASSPPTRIQETQYF
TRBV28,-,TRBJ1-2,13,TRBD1,TGTGCCACCGGGACAGGGGAGAACTATGGCTACACCTTC,CATGTGENYGYTF
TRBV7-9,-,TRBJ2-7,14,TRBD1,TGTGCCAGCAGCTTAGAAGACAGGGGCTACGAGCAGTACTTC,CASSLEDRGYEQYF
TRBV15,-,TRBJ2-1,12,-,TGTGCCACCAGCAGAAAAGAGAATGAGCAGTTCTTC,CATSRKENEQFF
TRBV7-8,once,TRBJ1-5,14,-,TGTGCCAGCAGCTTTGAAGGGGCAGGTCAGCCCCAGCATTTT,CASSFEGAGQPQHF
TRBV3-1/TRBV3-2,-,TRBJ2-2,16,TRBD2,TGTGCCAGCAGCCAGGAGAGCGGGGTGGTTACCGGGGAGCTGTTTTTT,CASSQESGVVTGELFF
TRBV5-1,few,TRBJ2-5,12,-,TGCGCCAGCAGCCTAAATCAAGAGACCCAGTACTTC,CASSLNQETQYF
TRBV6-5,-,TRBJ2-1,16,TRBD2,TGTGCCAGCAGTTACTCCCCCCAGCGGGGGTACAATGAGCAGTTCTTC,CASSYSPQRGYNEQFF
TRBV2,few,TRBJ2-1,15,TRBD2,TGTGCCAGCAGGGGACTAGGTCTCCCCTACAATGAGCAGTTCTTC,CASRGLGLPYNEQFF
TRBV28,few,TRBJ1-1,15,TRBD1,TGTGCCAGCAGTTTAACAGGGGGCGGTAACACTGAAGCTTTCTTT,CASSLTGGGNTEAFF
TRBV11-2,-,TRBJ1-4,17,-,TGTGCCAGCAGCTTAGGCTCGACGGGCAGGGGTAATGAAAAACTGTTTTTT,CASSLGSTGRGNEKLFF
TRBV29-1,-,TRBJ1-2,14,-,TGCAGCGTGGGGGAGCGGGACACCACCTATGGCTACACCTTC,CSVGERDTTYGYTF
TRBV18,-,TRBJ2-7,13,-,TGTGCCAGCTCCGGGACTGCCACCTACGAGCAGTACTTC,CASSGTATYEQYF
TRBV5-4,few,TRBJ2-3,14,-,TGTGCCAGCAGCAGGGGTTTGAATACAGATACGCAGTATTTT,CASSRGLNTDTQYF
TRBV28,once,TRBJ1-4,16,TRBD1,TGTGCCGGAGGGGATGACAGGGTCACAACTAATGAAAAACTGTTTTTT,CAGGDDRVTTNEKLFF
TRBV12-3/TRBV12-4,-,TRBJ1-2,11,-,TGTGCCAGCAGTTTAACTTTGAGCTACACCTTC,CASSLTLSYTF
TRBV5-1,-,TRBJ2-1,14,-,TGCGCCAGCAGCTTCCCCGACAACCGAATTGAGCAGTTCTTC,CASSFPDNRIEQFF
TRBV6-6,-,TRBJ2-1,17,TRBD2,TGTGCCAGCAGTCGCGATTGGGCGGGAGCATCCTACAATGAGCAGTTCTTC,CASSRDWAGASYNEQFF
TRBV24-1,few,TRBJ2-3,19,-,TGTGCCACCAGTGGCTGGGATGGGGGCGTAATGTCTAGCACAGATACGCAGTATTTT,CATSGWDGGVMSSTDTQYF
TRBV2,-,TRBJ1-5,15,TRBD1,TGTGCCAGCAGTGAACAGGACAGGTCAAATCAGCCCCAGCATTTT,CASSEQDRSNQPQHF
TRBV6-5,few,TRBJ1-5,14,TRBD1,TGTGCCAGCAGTCTCCGGGACAGGCATCAGCCCCAGCATTTT,CASSLRDRHQPQHF
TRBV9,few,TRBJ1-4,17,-,TGTGCCAGCAGCGAAGGACAACGGCAGGGAAGGGATGAAAAACTGTTTTTT,CASSEGQRQGRDEKLFF
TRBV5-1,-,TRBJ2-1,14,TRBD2,TGCGCCAGCAGCTCCGGACTAGCGGGAGTTGTGCAGTTCTTC,CASSSGLAGVVQFF
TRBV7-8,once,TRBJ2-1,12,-,TGTGCCAGCAGCTGGCTAGTTGGTGAGCAGTTCTTC,CASSWLVGEQFF
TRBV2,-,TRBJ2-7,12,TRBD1,TGTGCCAGCAGGACAGGGGGGAGCGAGCAGTACTTC,CASRTGGSEQYF
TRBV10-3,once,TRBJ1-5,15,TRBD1,TGTGCCATCAGTGATAGGGGGCGCATGTATCAGCCCCAGCATTTT,CAISDRGRMYQPQHF
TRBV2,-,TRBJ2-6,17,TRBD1,TGTGCCAGCAGTGGACAGGGCCTTATAGCTGGGGCCAACGTCCTGACTTTC,CASSGQGLIAGANVLTF
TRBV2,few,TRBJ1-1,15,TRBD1,TGTGCCAGCAGTGAGAGTTGGGACAGAAACACTGAAGCTTTCTTT,CASSESWDRNTEAFF
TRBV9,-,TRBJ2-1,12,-,TGTGCCAGCAGCGTAGAAGTCGGTGAGCAGTTCTTC,CASSVEVGEQFF
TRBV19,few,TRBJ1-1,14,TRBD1,TGTGCCAGTATGCCAGCAGGGGGGCTTACTGAAGCTTTCTTT,CASMPAGGLTEAFF
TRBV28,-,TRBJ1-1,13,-,TGTGCCAGCAGTTTACTACAGTCAGCTGAAGCTTTCTTT,CASSLLQSAEAFF
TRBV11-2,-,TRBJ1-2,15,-,TGTGCCAGCAGCCCCCCCGAGGGATATTTCTATGGCTACACCTTC,CASSPPEGYFYGYTF